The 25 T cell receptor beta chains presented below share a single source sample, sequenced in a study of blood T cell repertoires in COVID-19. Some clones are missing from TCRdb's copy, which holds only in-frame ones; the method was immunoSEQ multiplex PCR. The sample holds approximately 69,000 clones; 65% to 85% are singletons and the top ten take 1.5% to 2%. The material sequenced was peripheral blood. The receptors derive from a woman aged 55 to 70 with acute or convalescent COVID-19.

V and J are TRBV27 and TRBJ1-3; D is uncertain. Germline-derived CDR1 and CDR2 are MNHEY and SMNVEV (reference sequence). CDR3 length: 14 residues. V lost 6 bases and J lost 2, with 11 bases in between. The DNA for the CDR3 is TGTGCCAGCAGGGAGGTGAAACCTGGAAACACCATATATTTT. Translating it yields CASREVKPGNTIYF.

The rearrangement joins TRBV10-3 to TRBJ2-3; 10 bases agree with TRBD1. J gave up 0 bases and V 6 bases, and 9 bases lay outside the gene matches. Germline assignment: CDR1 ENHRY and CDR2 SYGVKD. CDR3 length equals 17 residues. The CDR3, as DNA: TGTGCCATCAGGACAGGGGGCCTGAGTTCTAGCACAGATACGCAGTATTTT. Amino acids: CAIRTGGLSSSTDTQYF.

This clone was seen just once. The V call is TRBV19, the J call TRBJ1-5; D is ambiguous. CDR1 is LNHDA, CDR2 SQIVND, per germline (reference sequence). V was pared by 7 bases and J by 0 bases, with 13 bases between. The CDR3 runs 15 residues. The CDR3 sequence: CASMTGFYSNQPQHF. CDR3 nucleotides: TGTGCCAGTATGACGGGGTTCTATAGCAATCAGCCCCAGCATTTT.

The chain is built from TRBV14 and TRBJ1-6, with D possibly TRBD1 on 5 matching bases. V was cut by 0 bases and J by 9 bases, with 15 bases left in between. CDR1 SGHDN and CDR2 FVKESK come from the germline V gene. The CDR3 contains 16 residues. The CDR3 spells CASSQDAGTRISPLHF. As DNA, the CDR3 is TGTGCCAGCAGCCAAGATGCAGGGACTCGCATTTCACCCCTCCACTTT.

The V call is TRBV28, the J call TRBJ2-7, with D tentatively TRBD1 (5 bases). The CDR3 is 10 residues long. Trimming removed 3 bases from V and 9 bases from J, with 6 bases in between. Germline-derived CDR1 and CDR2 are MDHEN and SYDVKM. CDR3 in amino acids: CASSFDRQYF. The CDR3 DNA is TGTGCCAGCAGTTTCGACAGGCAGTACTTC.

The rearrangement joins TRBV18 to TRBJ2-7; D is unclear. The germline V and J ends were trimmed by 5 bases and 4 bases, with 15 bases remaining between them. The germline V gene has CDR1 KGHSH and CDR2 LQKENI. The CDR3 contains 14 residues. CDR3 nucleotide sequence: TGTGCCAGCTCAACTGCCTCAGGAAAGTACGAGCAGTACTTC. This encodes CASSTASGKYEQYF.

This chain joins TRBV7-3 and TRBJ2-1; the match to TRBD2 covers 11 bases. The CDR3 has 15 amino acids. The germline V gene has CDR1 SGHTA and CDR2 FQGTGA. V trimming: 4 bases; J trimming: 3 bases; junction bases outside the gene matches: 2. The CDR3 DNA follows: TGTGCCAGCAGCTCGGGGACTAGCGGCTACAATGAGCAGTTCTTC. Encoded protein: CASSSGTSGYNEQFF.

CDR3 in amino acids: CASSLPGHRGQPQHF. CDR3 nucleotides: TGTGCCAGCAGTTTACCAGGACATCGAGGACAGCCCCAGCATTTT. The chain joins TRBV28 to TRBJ1-5; tentative D call: TRBD1 (5 bases). Trimming left V 2 bases short and J 7 bases short, with 15 bases between. Germline V gene data show CDR1 as MDHEN and CDR2 as SYDVKM. This CDR3 spans 15 amino acids.

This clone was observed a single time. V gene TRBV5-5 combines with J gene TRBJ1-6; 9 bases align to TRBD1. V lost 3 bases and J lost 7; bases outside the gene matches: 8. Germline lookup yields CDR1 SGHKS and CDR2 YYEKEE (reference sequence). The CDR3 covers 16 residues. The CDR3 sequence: CASSWGQGSANSPLHF. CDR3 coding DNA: TGTGCCAGCAGCTGGGGACAGGGCTCTGCGAATTCACCCCTCCACTTT.

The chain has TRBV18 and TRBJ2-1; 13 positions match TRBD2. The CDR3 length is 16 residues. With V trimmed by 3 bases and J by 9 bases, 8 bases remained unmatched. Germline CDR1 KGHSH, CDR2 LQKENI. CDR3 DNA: TGTGCCAGCTCACCCCCACTAGCGGGAGGGTTTAGTGAGCAGTTCTTC. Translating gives CASSPPLAGGFSEQFF. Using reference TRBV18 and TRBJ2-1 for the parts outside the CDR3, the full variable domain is NAGVMQNPRHLVRRRGQEARLRCSPMKGHSHVYWYRQLPEEGLKFMVYLQKENIIDESGMPKERFSAEFPKEGPSILRIQQVVRGDSAAYFCASSPPLAGGFSEQFFGPGTRLTVL.

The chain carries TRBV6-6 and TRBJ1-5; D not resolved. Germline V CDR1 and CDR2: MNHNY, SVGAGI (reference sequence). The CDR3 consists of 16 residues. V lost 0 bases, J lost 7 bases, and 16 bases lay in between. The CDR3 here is CASSYSSSRRTQPQHF. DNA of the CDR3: TGTGCCAGCAGTTACTCGAGTTCCAGGCGAACCCAGCCCCAGCATTTT.

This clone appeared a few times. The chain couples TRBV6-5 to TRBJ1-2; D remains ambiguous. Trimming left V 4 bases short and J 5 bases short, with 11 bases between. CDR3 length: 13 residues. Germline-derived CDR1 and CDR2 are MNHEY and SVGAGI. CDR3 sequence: CASSSQFFYGYTF. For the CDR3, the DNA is TGTGCCAGCAGTTCCCAGTTTTTTTATGGCTACACCTTC.

The CDR3 reads CASSPKTRDSGANVLTF. CDR3 bases: TGTGCCAGCAGCCCGAAGACACGGGACTCTGGGGCCAACGTCCTGACTTTC. The chain is built from TRBV7-2 and TRBJ2-6; maybe TRBD2 (5 bases). The germline CDR1 and CDR2 sequences are SGHTA and FQGNSA. V lost 5 bases and J lost 0, with 14 bases in between. This CDR3 spans 17 amino acids.

The CDR3 DNA reads TGTGCCAGCAGCTCGGGACAGCCCGGCTATGGCTACACCTTC. It codes for CASSSGQPGYGYTF. This chain connects TRBV5-8 to TRBJ1-2, with 7 positions matching TRBD1. V shed 3 bases and J 4 bases; nucleotides not matched to a gene: 6. Germline CDR1 SGHTS, CDR2 YDEGEE. The CDR3 runs 14 residues.

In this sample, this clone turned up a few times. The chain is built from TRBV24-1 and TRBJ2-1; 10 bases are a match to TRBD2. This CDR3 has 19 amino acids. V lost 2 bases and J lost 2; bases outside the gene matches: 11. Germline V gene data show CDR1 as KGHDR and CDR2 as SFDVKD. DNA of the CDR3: TGTGCCACCAGTGATTATCGGCTAGCGGGAGTTTCTACCTACAATGAGCAGTTCTTC. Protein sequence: CATSDYRLAGVSTYNEQFF.

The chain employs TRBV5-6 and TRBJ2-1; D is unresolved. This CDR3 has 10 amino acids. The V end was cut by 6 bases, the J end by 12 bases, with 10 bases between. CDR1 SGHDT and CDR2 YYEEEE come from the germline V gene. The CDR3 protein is CASNQPGQFF. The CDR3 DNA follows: TGTGCCAGCAACCAACCAGGGCAGTTCTTC.

The CDR3 is CASSPPVRASDTQYF. The CDR3 DNA follows: TGTGCCAGCTCACCACCAGTCAGGGCGTCAGATACGCAGTATTTT. V usage is TRBV18 and J usage is TRBJ2-3; D perhaps matches TRBD1 (5 bases). Trimming removed 0 bases from V and 4 bases from J, with 11 bases in between. This CDR3 has 15 residues. CDR1 and CDR2 (germline): KGHSH, LQKENI.

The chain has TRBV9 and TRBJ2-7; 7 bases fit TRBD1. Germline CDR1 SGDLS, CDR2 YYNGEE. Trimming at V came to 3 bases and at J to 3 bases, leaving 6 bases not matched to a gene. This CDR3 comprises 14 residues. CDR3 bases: TGTGCCAGCAGCGCACAGGGGACCTTCTACGAGCAGTACTTC. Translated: CASSAQGTFYEQYF.

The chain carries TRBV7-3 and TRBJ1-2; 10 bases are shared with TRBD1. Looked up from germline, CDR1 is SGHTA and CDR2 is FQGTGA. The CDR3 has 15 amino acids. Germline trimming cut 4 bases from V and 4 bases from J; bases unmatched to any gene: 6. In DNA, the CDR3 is TGTGCCAGCAGCTCGGACGGGACAGGGGTCTATGGCTACACCTTC. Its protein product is CASSSDGTGVYGYTF.

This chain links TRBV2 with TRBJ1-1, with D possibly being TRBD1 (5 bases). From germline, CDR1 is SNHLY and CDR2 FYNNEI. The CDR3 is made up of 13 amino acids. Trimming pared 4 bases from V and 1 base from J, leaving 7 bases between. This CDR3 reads CASSGQPNTEAFF. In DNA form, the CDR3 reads TGTGCCAGCAGTGGACAGCCGAACACTGAAGCTTTCTTT.

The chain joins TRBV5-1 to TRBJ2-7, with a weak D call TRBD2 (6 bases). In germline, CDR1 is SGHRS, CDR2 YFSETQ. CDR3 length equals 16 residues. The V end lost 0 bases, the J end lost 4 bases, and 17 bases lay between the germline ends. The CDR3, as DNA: TGCGCCAGCAGCTTGGCCCCCGGGAGTCGGGGTTACGAGCAGTACTTC. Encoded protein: CASSLAPGSRGYEQYF.

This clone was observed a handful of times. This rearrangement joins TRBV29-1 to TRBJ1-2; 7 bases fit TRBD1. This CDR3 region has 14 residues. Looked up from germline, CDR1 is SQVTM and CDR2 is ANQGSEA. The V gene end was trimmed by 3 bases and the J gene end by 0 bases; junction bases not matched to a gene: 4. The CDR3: CSVDEQGTNYGYTF. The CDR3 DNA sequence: TGCAGCGTTGACGAACAGGGGACTAACTATGGCTACACCTTC.

DNA of the CDR3: TGTGCCAGCAGGGGAGCGAGGACTAACACCGGGGAGCTGTTTTTT. Encoded protein: CASRGARTNTGELFF. V gene TRBV6-5 combines with J gene TRBJ2-2; TRBD2 might be the D (5 bases). This CDR3 is 15 amino acids long. V shed 6 bases and J shed 2 bases, with 13 bases lying between them. Germline-derived CDR1 and CDR2 are MNHEY and SVGAGI.

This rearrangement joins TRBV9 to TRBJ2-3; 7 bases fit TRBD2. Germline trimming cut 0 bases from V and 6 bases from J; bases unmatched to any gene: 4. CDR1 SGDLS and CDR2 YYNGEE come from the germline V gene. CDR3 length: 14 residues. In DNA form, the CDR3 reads TGTGCCAGCAGCGTAGATAAGGGAGGGGATACGCAGTATTTT. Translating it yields CASSVDKGGDTQYF.

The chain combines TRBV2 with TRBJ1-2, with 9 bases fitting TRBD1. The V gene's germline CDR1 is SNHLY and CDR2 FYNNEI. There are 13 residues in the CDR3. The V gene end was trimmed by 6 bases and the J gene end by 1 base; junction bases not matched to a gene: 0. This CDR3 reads CASRTGGNYGYTF. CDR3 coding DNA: TGTGCCAGCAGGACAGGGGGTAACTATGGCTACACCTTC.